This T cell receptor (beta chain) originates from a study of blood T cell repertoires in COVID-19. Whole-study context: Acute-phase and convalescent COVID-19 samples originated in the United States, Italy and Spain. T cells, B-cell-depleted T cells, or PBMCs provided the cDNA or gDNA that served as material.

CDR1 and CDR2 from the germline V gene are LNHDA and SQIVND (reference sequence). CDR3 length: 13 residues. The trim removed 6 bases at V and 7 bases at J, leaving 8 bases unmatched. Only in-frame clones appear in the TCRdb table, and some are missing; sequencing was by immunoSEQ multiplex PCR. The sample lists 350,000 to 450,000 clones; around 85% were seen once. Material: peripheral blood. This chain connects TRBV19 to TRBJ1-2; 7 bases agree with TRBD1. This TCR came from a woman aged 18-29 years with acute or convalescent COVID-19. The DNA for the CDR3 is TGTGCCAGTAGCCCGGACAGGCCCCTTGGCTACACCTTC. Amino acids: CASSPDRPLGYTF.